A selection of T cell receptor beta chains follows, all from one sample in a study of identical twins. One entry per CDR3 protein, called by TCRdb with MiXCR from the 5' RACE reads. This sample has some 1,600,000 distinct CDR3 sequences; 32% occur once, and the top ten carry less than 0.35%. Sample: cord blood. The source of these receptors is a newborn girl in good health. Both conserved end residues are part of each CDR3. A D gene is named only where the DNA matches it firmly. Clone size is stated in some rows and not others, as once, few, many or a class when expanded.

d_call	v_call	clone_size	j_call	cdr3_aa	cdr3_nt
NA	TRBV10-3	NA	TRBJ1-2	CAISESTLGGFNYGYTF	TGTGCCATCAGTGAGTCGACTCTGGGGGGATTTAACTATGGCTACACCTTC
TRBD2	TRBV5-1	NA	TRBJ2-7	CAGSSTSGGLYEQYF	TGCGCCGGCAGCTCTACTAGCGGGGGTTTGTACGAGCAGTACTTC
NA	TRBV9	few	TRBJ2-3	CASSVVSAGGTDTQYF	TGTGCCAGCAGCGTAGTATCAGCGGGTGGCACAGATACGCAGTATTTT
TRBD2	TRBV10-3	NA	TRBJ2-1	CAISESTSGRGNEQFF	TGTGCCATCAGTGAGTCGACAAGCGGGAGGGGGAATGAGCAGTTCTTC
NA	TRBV12-3/TRBV12-4	few	TRBJ1-1	CASSFRGRAEAFF	TGTGCCAGCAGTTTCCGGGGGCGGGCTGAAGCTTTCTTT
NA	TRBV28	NA	TRBJ1-4	CASSFRVGRGRNGEKLFF	TGTGCCAGCAGTTTCCGAGTTGGCCGGGGAAGAAATGGTGAAAAACTGTTTTTT
TRBD2	TRBV9	NA	TRBJ2-3	CASSVRPFSGGNTDTQYF	TGTGCCAGCAGCGTACGACCGTTTAGCGGGGGGAACACAGATACGCAGTATTTT
NA	TRBV30	NA	TRBJ2-5	CAWSFLGTETQYF	TGTGCCTGGAGCTTCCTAGGAACGGAGACCCAGTACTTC
NA	TRBV6-1	few	TRBJ2-2	CASSETGLTTGELFF	TGTGCCAGCAGTGAAACAGGACTAACGACCGGGGAGCTGTTTTTT
NA	TRBV24-1	NA	TRBJ2-1	CATSDTGSSYNEQFF	TGTGCCACCAGTGATACAGGTAGCTCCTACAATGAGCAGTTCTTC
TRBD2	TRBV10-2	NA	TRBJ2-3	CASKREGRGTDTQYF	TGCGCCAGCAAGCGGGAGGGCCGCGGCACAGATACGCAGTATTTT
TRBD2	TRBV7-7	NA	TRBJ2-1	CAGSKGLAGTQYNEQFF	TGTGCTGGCAGCAAAGGACTAGCGGGAACCCAGTACAATGAGCAGTTCTTC
TRBD2	TRBV12-3/TRBV12-4	NA	TRBJ2-3	CASSLPERGPTDTQYF	TGTGCCAGCAGTCTCCCCGAGCGGGGCCCCACAGATACGCAGTATTTT
TRBD2	TRBV7-9	NA	TRBJ2-5	CASSPGLATYNEQYF	TGTGCCAGCAGCCCGGGACTAGCGACCTACAATGAGCAGTACTTC
NA	TRBV27	NA	TRBJ2-3	CASSLRWRTDTQYF	TGTGCCAGCAGCTTGCGGTGGCGCACAGATACGCAGTATTTT
NA	TRBV27	NA	TRBJ2-3	CASRGVRAVARTDTQYF	TGTGCCAGCAGGGGTGTCCGAGCGGTCGCCCGCACAGATACACAGTATTTT
TRBD2	TRBV7-8	NA	TRBJ2-1	CASSLRLAHYNEQFF	TGTGCCAGCAGCCTAAGACTAGCCCATTACAATGAGCAGTTCTTC
NA	TRBV5-1	NA	TRBJ1-1	CASSLEGKGGGNTEAFF	TGCGCCAGCAGCTTGGAAGGGAAAGGTGGTGGAAACACTGAAGCTTTCTTT
TRBD2	TRBV20-1	few	TRBJ2-3	CSGGTSGTRSSTDTQYF	TGCAGTGGCGGGACTAGCGGGACCCGATCAAGCACAGATACGCAGTATTTT
NA	TRBV5-1	NA	TRBJ1-1	CASSLGTVSRNTEAFF	TGCGCCAGCAGCTTGGGGACAGTCTCGAGGAACACTGAAGCTTTCTTT
NA	TRBV9	NA	TRBJ2-7	CASSVADRNYEQYF	TGTGCCAGCAGCGTAGCTGACAGAAACTACGAGCAGTACTTC
NA	TRBV4-1	many	TRBJ2-5	CASSQEPGVTPETQYF	TGCGCCAGCAGCCAAGAACCAGGAGTTACCCCAGAGACCCAGTACTTC
NA	TRBV10-3	many	TRBJ2-7	CAISVPPTYEQYF	TGTGCCATCAGTGTGCCGCCTACCTACGAGCAGTACTTC
TRBD1	TRBV20-1	NA	TRBJ1-1	CSARDFRQGNTEAFF	TGCAGTGCTAGAGATTTTCGACAGGGGAACACTGAAGCTTTCTTT
NA	TRBV6-5	NA	TRBJ1-1	CASRPAFKNTEAFF	TGTGCCAGCAGACCGGCGTTTAAGAACACTGAAGCTTTCTTT
TRBD1	TRBV6-6	NA	TRBJ1-5	CASSYLGQGGGQPQHF	TGTGCCAGCAGTTACCTGGGACAGGGGGGGGGTCAGCCCCAGCATTTT
TRBD2	TRBV20-1	NA	TRBJ2-1	CSSRAGGRYNEQFF	TGCAGCTCCAGGGCGGGAGGGCGGTACAATGAGCAGTTCTTC